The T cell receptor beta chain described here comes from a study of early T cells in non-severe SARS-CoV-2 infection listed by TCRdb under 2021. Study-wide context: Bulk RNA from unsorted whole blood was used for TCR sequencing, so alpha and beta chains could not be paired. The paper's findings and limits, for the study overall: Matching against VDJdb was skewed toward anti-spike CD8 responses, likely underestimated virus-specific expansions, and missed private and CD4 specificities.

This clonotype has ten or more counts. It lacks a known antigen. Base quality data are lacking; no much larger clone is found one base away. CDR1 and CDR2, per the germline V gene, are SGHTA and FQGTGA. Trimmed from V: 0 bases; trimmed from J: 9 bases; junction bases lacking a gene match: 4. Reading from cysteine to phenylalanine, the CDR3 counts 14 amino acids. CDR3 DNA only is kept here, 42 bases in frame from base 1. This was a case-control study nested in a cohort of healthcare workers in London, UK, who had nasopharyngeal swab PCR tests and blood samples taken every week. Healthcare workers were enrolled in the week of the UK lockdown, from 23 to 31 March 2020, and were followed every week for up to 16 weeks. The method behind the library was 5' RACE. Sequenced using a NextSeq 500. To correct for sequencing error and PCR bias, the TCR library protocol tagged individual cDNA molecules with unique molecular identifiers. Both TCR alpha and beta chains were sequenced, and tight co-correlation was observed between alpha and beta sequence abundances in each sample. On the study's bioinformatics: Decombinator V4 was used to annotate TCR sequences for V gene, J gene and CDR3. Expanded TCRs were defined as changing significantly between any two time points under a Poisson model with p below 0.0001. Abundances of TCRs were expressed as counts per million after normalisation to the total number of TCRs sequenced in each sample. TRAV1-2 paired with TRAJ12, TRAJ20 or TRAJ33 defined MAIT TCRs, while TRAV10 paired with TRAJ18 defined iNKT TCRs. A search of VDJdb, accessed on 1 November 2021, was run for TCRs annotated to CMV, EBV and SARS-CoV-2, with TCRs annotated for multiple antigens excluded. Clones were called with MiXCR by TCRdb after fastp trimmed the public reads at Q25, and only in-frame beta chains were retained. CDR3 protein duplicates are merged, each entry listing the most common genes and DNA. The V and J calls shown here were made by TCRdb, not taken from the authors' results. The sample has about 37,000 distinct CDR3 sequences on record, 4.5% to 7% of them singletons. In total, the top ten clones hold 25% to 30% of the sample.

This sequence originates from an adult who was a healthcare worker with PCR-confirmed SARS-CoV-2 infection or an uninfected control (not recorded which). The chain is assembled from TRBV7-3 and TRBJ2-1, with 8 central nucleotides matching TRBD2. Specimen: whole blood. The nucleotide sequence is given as TGTGCCAGCAGCTTAACGAGAAGCGGGAGTGAGCAGTTCTTC. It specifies CASSLTRSGSEQFF.